This T cell receptor (beta chain) is from a study of T cells in Graves' hyperthyroidism and ophthalmopathy. Amplification of TCR beta CDR3 regions used RNA as the template. During a first-round RT-PCR of the TCR CDR3, the HTBI primer set was used. TCRdb reprocessed the multiplex PCR reads via MiXCR and lists one record per CDR3 protein. This sample has a few hundred thousand distinct CDR3 sequences; roughly 15% occur once, and the top ten carry less than 20%. Findings and caveats of the study: In blood, most of the thyroid clonotypes expanded above 0.001 were also present.

Many counts were recorded for this clonotype. Its antigen is not identified. The cohort's ophthalmopathy patients, a group with duration under 3 months, had a Clinical Activity Score of at least 3 and a NOSPECS grade of at least 4. The CDR3 spans 14 residues. After removal of 5 bases from V and 7 bases from J, the junction contained 8 bases not matched to a gene. CDR1 SGHTA and CDR2 FQGNSA come from the germline V gene. The sequenced sample consisted of blood. The source of this sequence is a woman in her 30s with Graves' ophthalmopathy. V gene TRBV7-2 combines with J gene TRBJ1-5, with TRBD1 matching over 7 bases. The CDR3 coding sequence is TGTGCCAGCAGCCCAAGACAGGGCTACCAGCCCCAGCATTTT. This codes for CASSPRQGYQPQHF.